The 17 T cell receptor beta chains in this list originate from one sample, sequenced in a study of OX40 agonist ivuxolimab in advanced cancers. Repertoires were generated with immunoSEQ multiplex PCR, while TCRdb's copy carries only in-frame clones and drops some. The sample yields about 45,000 clones, 65% to 90% seen once. This sample comprised CD4+ or CD8+ T cells sorted from blood, obtained in a trial of the OX40 agonist ivuxolimab. Every receptor here comes from an adult with an advanced solid tumor such as melanoma, head and neck, liver or kidney cancer.

V is TRBV28 and J is TRBJ2-3, with 11 bases lining up with TRBD2. This CDR3 has 17 residues. V shed 2 bases and J 5 bases; nucleotides not matched to a gene: 9. CDR1 is MDHEN, CDR2 SYDVKM, per germline. The CDR3 DNA follows: TGTGCCAGCAGTTTAGATACTAGCGGGAGAGGTGGAGATACGCAGTATTTT. Its translation is CASSLDTSGRGGDTQYF.

The CDR3 nucleotides read TGTGCCAGTAGTATTGGGGTCGGGACGAGGACTGAAGCTTTCTTT. It translates to CASSIGVGTRTEAFF. V is TRBV19 and J is TRBJ1-1; tentatively, D is TRBD1 (5 bases). The V end was cut by 3 bases, the J end by 5 bases, with 16 bases between. Germline loops: CDR1 LNHDA, CDR2 SQIVND (reference sequence). The CDR3 is made up of 15 amino acids.

The CDR3: CASSARGANYNEQFF. In DNA form, the CDR3 reads TGTGCCAGCAGCGCGCGGGGGGCCAACTACAATGAGCAGTTCTTC. V gene TRBV9 combines with J gene TRBJ2-1, with TRBD2 matching over 8 bases. Trimming at V came to 3 bases and at J to 3 bases, leaving 5 bases not matched to a gene. From germline, CDR1 is SGDLS and CDR2 YYNGEE. The length of the CDR3 is 15 residues. Based on the CDR3 plus reference TRBV9 and TRBJ2-1, the full variable domain is DSGVTQTPKHLITATGQRVTLRCSPRSGDLSVYWYQQSLDQGLQFLIQYYNGEERAKGNILERFSAQQFPDLHSELNLSSLELGDSALYFCASSARGANYNEQFFGPGTRLTVL.

V and J are TRBV4-3 and TRBJ1-3, with D unresolved. The V gene's germline CDR1 is LGHNA and CDR2 YSLEER. The length of the CDR3 is 16 residues. The ends were cut back, 1 base at V and 4 bases at J, with 14 bases in the middle. CDR3 in DNA: TGCGCCAGCAGCCAAGGGATCGGGGATGTGGGAAACACCATATATTTT. It encodes CASSQGIGDVGNTIYF.

This clone was seen just once. The chain recombines TRBV18 with TRBJ2-6, with 14 bases aligning to TRBD2. This CDR3 contains 18 residues. The V gene end was trimmed by 6 bases and the J gene end by 3 bases; junction bases not matched to a gene: 7. Germline V gene data show CDR1 as KGHSH and CDR2 as LQKENI. As DNA, the CDR3 is TGTGCCAGCTCGTCCGGGACTAGCGGGAGCGGTGGGGCCAACGTCCTGACTTTC. As protein: CASSSGTSGSGGANVLTF.

To note about this clone: One end of the junction fails to match germline, which may point to a read error. The chain carries TRBV6-6 and TRBJ1-6; D unresolved. The germline V gene has CDR1 MNHNY and CDR2 SVGAGI (reference sequence). CDR3 length equals 15 residues. CDR3 region: CASRYFGLPEGSLHF. In nucleotides, the CDR3 is TGTGCCAGCAGATACTTCGGACTGCCTGAGGGATCCCTCCACTTT.

V is TRBV9 and J is TRBJ1-3; D is perhaps TRBD1 (5 bases). CDR3 length: 15 amino acids. V was shortened by 0 bases and J by 4 bases, with 11 bases between the two germline ends. CDR1 SGDLS and CDR2 YYNGEE come from the germline V gene. The CDR3 sequence: CASSVDEGSGNTIYF. CDR3 in DNA: TGTGCCAGCAGCGTAGACGAGGGGTCAGGAAACACCATATATTTT. Complete variable domain (other parts from reference TRBV9 and TRBJ1-3): DSGVTQTPKHLITATGQRVTLRCSPRSGDLSVYWYQQSLDQGLQFLIQYYNGEERAKGNILERFSAQQFPDLHSELNLSSLELGDSALYFCASSVDEGSGNTIYFGEGSWLTVV.

The CDR3 region has the DNA TGTGCCAGCAGCTTACTCAGGACAGGGGGCACTGAAGCTTTCTTT. Its translation: CASSLLRTGGTEAFF. The rearrangement joins TRBV7-2 to TRBJ1-1; 10 nucleotides agree with TRBD1. V lost 2 bases, J lost 4 bases, and 4 bases stayed unmatched. Per the germline V gene, CDR1 is SGHTA and CDR2 is FQGNSA. This CDR3 spans 15 amino acids. The full variable domain, in which reference TRBV7-2 and TRBJ1-1 provide the parts outside the CDR3, is GAGVSQSPSNKVTEKGKDVELRCDPISGHTALYWYRQSLGQGLEFLIYFQGNSAPDKSGLPSDRFSAERTGGSVSTLTIQRTQQEDSAVYLCASSLLRTGGTEAFFGQGTRLTVV.

The chain carries TRBV11-2 and TRBJ2-5; 11 nucleotides align to TRBD2. Germline CDR1 and CDR2: SGHAT and FQNNGV. Trimming took 5 bases from V and 9 from J; bases not matched to a gene: 14. CDR3 length equals 16 residues. The CDR3: CASSPSPGTSGGAQYF. The CDR3 DNA sequence: TGTGCCAGCAGCCCAAGTCCCGGGACTAGCGGAGGGGCCCAGTACTTC.

This clone is judged medium-sized. The V call is TRBV11-1, the J call TRBJ2-7; 10 positions match TRBD1. Germline V gene sequence: CDR1 SGHAT, CDR2 FQDESV (reference sequence). The CDR3 length is 16 residues. V shed 5 bases, J shed 1 base, and the junction held 8 bases outside the gene matches. The CDR3, as DNA: TGTGCCAGCAGCCCCATGACAGGGGGCGCTTCCTACGAGCAGTACTTC. It yields the protein CASSPMTGGASYEQYF.

A note on this clone: Distinct nucleotide sequences in the sample also encode this CDR3. The chain carries TRBV5-4 and TRBJ2-6, with TRBD1 identical over 7 bases. The junction had 4 bases not matched to a gene; V was cut back by 4 bases and J by 0 bases. This CDR3 is built from 16 residues. Germline loops: CDR1 SGHNT, CDR2 YYREEE (reference sequence). The CDR3 DNA reads as TGTGCCAGCAGCCCGGGACAGAGCTCTGGGGCCAACGTCCTGACTTTC. Translation gives CASSPGQSSGANVLTF.

This CDR3 is CASSSDRGYEQYF. In DNA, the CDR3 is TGTGCCAGCAGTTCGGACAGGGGCTACGAGCAGTACTTC. The V gene is TRBV5-8, the J gene TRBJ2-7; 9 bases are a match to TRBD1. Germline CDR1 is SGHTS and CDR2 is YDEGEE. The CDR3 sequence is 13 residues long. Unmatched junction bases numbered 3, after V lost 5 bases and J lost 3 bases. The complete variable domain, with remaining parts taken from reference TRBV5-8 and TRBJ2-7, reads EAGVTQSPTHLIKTRGQQATLRCSPISGHTSVYWYQQALGLGLQFLLWYDEGEERNRGNFPPRFSGRQFPNYSSELNVNALELEDSALYLCASSSDRGYEQYFGPGTRLTVT.

The gene calls are TRBV10-3 and TRBJ1-4; D is unresolved. Per germline, CDR1 ENHRY and CDR2 SYGVKD. Deletions cut 2 bases from V and 5 bases from J, with 12 bases between. The length of the CDR3 is 15 residues. CDR3 bases: TGTGCCATCAGTGAGGGGCAATGGGAGAATGAAAAACTGTTTTTT. Translation gives CAISEGQWENEKLFF.

This clone has only a few counts. The rearrangement uses TRBV5-1 and TRBJ2-6; 7 positions match TRBD1. Germline CDR1 SGHRS, CDR2 YFSETQ. The CDR3 contains 18 residues. Trimming at V came to 0 bases and at J to 2 bases, leaving 8 bases not matched to a gene. The CDR3 loop is CASSLDRGHLAGANVLTF. CDR3 DNA: TGCGCCAGCAGCTTGGACAGGGGACACTTAGCTGGGGCCAACGTCCTGACTTTC.

The chain employs TRBV11-3 and TRBJ2-7; no definite D call. CDR1 and CDR2 (germline): SGHNT, YENEEA. The CDR3 is made up of 13 amino acids. The V end lost 4 bases, the J end lost 3 bases, and 10 bases lay between the germline ends. The CDR3 reads CASSSRGDYEQYF. The CDR3 DNA reads as TGTGCCAGCAGCTCCCGCGGAGACTACGAGCAGTACTTC.

This rearrangement joins TRBV9 to TRBJ2-1, with 8 bases lining up with TRBD2. From germline, CDR1 is SGDLS and CDR2 YYNGEE. The CDR3 length is 16 residues. V lost 3 bases and J lost 7; bases outside the gene matches: 12. The CDR3 protein is CASSARGSGGSNEQFF. The CDR3 region has the DNA TGTGCCAGCAGCGCCCGGGGGAGCGGGGGTTCGAATGAGCAGTTCTTC.

This sequence joins TRBV5-1 and TRBJ2-2; D not resolved. V was pared by 0 bases and J by 0 bases, with 9 bases between. This CDR3 has 16 amino acids. Germline CDR1 is SGHRS and CDR2 is YFSETQ. The CDR3 spells CASSLGARSNTGELFF. The CDR3 DNA is TGCGCCAGCAGCTTGGGGGCCCGCTCGAACACCGGGGAGCTGTTTTTT.